The following is a TCR beta chain sequence with its context. Antigen specificity is unknown. An immunoSEQ assay, version v3.0, was performed at survey level. Generated by immunoSEQ multiplex PCR, the TCRdb table keeps only in-frame clones and is missing some. The table shows 40,000 to 45,000 clones, with around 96% occurring only once. This sample is part of a study of long-term antiretroviral therapy in people with HIV. Findings and caveats of the study: CDR3 lengths in HIV samples spanned a narrower range than controls.

Cryopreserved PBMC, at roughly 0.85-11 million per sample, were present before DNA extraction. The sample was unsorted PBMCs, taken 3.7 years after starting antiretroviral therapy. The TCR was taken from a woman in her forties or fifties with HIV.

The CDR3 loop is CASSFGNTEAFF. CDR3 nucleotide sequence: TGTGCCAGCAGCTTCGGTAACACTGAAGCTTTCTTT. The chain couples TRBV5-8 to TRBJ1-1; D is ambiguous. The CDR3 spans 12 residues. The germline gives CDR1 SGHTS, CDR2 YDEGEE. V lost 2 bases and J lost 2, with 4 bases in between.